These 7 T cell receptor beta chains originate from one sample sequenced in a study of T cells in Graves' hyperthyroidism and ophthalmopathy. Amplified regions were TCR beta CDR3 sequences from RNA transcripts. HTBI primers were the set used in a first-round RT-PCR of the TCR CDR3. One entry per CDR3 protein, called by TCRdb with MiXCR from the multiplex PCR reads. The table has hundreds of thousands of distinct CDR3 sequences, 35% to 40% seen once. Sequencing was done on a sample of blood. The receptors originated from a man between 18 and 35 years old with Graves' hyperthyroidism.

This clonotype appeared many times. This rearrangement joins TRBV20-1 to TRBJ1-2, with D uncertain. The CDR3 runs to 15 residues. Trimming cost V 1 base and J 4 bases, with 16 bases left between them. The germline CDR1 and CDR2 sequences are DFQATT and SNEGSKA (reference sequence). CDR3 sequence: CSARVEGFYGYGYTF. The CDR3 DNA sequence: TGCAGTGCTAGAGTGGAGGGATTCTACGGCTATGGCTACACCTTC.

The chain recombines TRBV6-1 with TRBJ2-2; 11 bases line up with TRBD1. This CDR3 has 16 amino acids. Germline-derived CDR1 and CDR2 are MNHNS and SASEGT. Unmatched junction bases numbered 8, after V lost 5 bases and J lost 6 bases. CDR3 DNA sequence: TGTGCCAGCAGTCCGGGACAGGGGGAGGTGGCCGGGGAGCTGTTTTTT. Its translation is CASSPGQGEVAGELFF.

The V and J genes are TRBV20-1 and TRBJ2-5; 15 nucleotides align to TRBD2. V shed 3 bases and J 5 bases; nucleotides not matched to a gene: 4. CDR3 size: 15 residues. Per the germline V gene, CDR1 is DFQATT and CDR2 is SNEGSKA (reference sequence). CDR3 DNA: TGCAGTGCTAGGAGGACTAGCGGGGGGGCGGAGACCCAGTACTTC. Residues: CSARRTSGGAETQYF.

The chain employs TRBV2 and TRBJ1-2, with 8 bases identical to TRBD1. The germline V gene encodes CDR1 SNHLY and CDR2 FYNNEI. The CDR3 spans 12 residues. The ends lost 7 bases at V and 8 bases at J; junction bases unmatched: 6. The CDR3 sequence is CASTDRDSGYTF. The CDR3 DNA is TGTGCCAGCACGGACAGGGACTCAGGCTACACCTTC.

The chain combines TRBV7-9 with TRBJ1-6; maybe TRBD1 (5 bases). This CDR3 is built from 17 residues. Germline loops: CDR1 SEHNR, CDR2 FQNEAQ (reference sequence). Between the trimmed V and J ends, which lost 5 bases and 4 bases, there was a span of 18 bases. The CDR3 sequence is CASSPSADGTYNSPLHF. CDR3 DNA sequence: TGTGCCAGCAGCCCGTCGGCGGACGGGACTTATAATTCACCCCTCCACTTT.

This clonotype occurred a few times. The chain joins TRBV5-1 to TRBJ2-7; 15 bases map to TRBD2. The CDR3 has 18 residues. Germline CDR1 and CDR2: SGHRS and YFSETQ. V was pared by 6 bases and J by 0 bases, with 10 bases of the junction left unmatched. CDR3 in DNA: TGCGCCAGCACCCCAGAGGGACTAGCGGGAGGTGACTCCTACGAGCAGTACTTC. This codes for CASTPEGLAGGDSYEQYF.

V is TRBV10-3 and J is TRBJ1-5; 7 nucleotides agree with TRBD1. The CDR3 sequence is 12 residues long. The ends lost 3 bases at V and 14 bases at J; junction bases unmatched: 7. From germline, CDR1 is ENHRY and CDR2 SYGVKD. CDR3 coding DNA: TGTGCCATCAGTGATGACAGGGTCCACGAGCATTTT. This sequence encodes CAISDDRVHEHF.